This T cell receptor beta chain was profiled in a study of T cells in Graves' hyperthyroidism and ophthalmopathy. Study-level information: The initial diagnosis was the point when peripheral blood was collected, ahead of any treatment.

Study-wide findings and caveats: Model predictions of ophthalmopathy came a median approximately 6 months before onset. Researchers found most expanded thyroid clonotypes above 0.001 in blood as well.

The study excluded patients with uncontrolled infection, other autoimmune disease, pregnancy or lactation. Trimming removed 6 bases from V and 4 bases from J, with 16 bases in between. Germline CDR1 SNHLY, CDR2 FYNNEI. This CDR3 is 14 amino acids long. This clonotype came up many times. Antigen specificity is unknown. Regions amplified from RNA transcripts were the TCR beta CDR3 regions. The HTBI primer set was used in a first-round RT-PCR of the TCR CDR3. TCRdb fed the multiplex PCR reads into MiXCR, producing one record per CDR3 protein. The data contain hundreds of thousands of distinct CDR3 sequences, less than 25% of them seen just once; the ten biggest clones take up 34%.

The genes are TRBV2 and TRBJ2-7, with D perhaps TRBD2 (6 bases). The receptor's source is a man aged 25-45 years with Graves' ophthalmopathy. The sequenced sample consisted of blood. The CDR3 region is CASRKSGGIYEQYF. The CDR3 region has the DNA TGTGCCAGCAGAAAATCGGGCGGGATATACGAGCAGTACTTC.